A selection of T cell receptor beta chains follows, all from one sample in a study of beta chain features in type 1 diabetes. Measured with immunoSEQ multiplex PCR; TCRdb has only the in-frame clones, and not every one. The sample lists 200,000 to 250,000 clones, approximately 14% occurring once. Material for sequencing was naive CD4+ T cells from blood. The origin of the receptors is a man aged 25 to 45 with type 1 diabetes. The CDR3 runs from the conserved cysteine through the conserved F or W. A D gene is named only where the DNA matches it firmly. Rows give clone size only sometimes, using once, few, many, or a class for an expanded clone.

J,size,D,V,CDR3,DNA
TRBJ2-5,.,TRBD1,TRBV7-9,CASSLAAAQGAETQYF,TGTGCCAGCAGCTTAGCTGCGGCCCAGGGGGCGGAGACCCAGTACTTC
TRBJ1-2,few,TRBD1,TRBV29-1,CSVDQTGGWGYTF,TGCAGCGTCGACCAAACAGGGGGCTGGGGCTACACCTTC
TRBJ2-3,few,TRBD2,TRBV7-9,CASSYLRLATSTDTQYF,TGTGCCAGCAGCTACCTACGACTAGCCACTAGCACAGATACGCAGTATTTT
TRBJ1-6,.,.,TRBV10-3,CAITDGGNSPLHF,TGTGCCATCACAGACGGAGGTAATTCACCCCTCCACTTT
TRBJ1-2,.,.,TRBV7-2,CASSLTGLSSHGYTF,TGTGCCAGCAGCTTAACGGGGTTAAGTTCCCATGGCTACACCTTC
TRBJ2-5,.,TRBD1,TRBV7-9,CASSSSGTGRETQYF,TGTGCCAGCAGCTCCTCCGGGACAGGGCGAGAGACCCAGTACTTC
TRBJ1-1,few,TRBD1,TRBV5-1,CASSSQGAGTEAFF,TGCGCCAGCAGCAGTCAGGGGGCTGGGACTGAAGCTTTCTTT
TRBJ2-4,few,.,TRBV6-1,CASSGEQGLAKNIQYF,TGTGCCAGCAGTGGGGAACAGGGCTTAGCCAAAAACATTCAGTACTTC
TRBJ1-2,.,.,TRBV29-1,CSVEDLGRGLTSFF,TGCAGCGTTGAAGATCTGGGTAGAGGCCTCACTTCCTTCTTC
TRBJ1-1,few,.,TRBV4-1,CASSGVISLNTEAFF,TGCGCCAGCAGCGGAGTTATTAGCCTGAACACTGAAGCTTTCTTT
TRBJ2-3,few,.,TRBV5-1,CASSFPGLRTDTQYF,TGCGCCAGCAGCTTCCCGGGACTCCGCACAGATACGCAGTATTTT
TRBJ2-7,.,TRBD2,TRBV19,CASTPGRLAGASYEQYF,TGTGCCAGTACCCCTGGGAGACTAGCGGGAGCTTCCTACGAGCAGTACTTC
TRBJ2-2,.,.,TRBV9,CASGVGGIRAGELFF,TGTGCCAGTGGGGTCGGGGGAATAAGGGCCGGGGAGCTGTTTTTT
TRBJ2-1,.,TRBD1,TRBV5-1,CASRRTGANYNEQFF,TGCGCCAGCAGACGGACAGGCGCGAACTACAATGAGCAGTTCTTC
TRBJ2-3,.,.,TRBV18,CASSPTSSGTDTQYF,TGTGCCAGCTCACCTACTAGCTCCGGCACAGATACGCAGTATTTT
TRBJ1-1,.,.,TRBV6-6,CASSARRETEAFF,TGTGCCAGCAGTGCAAGAAGGGAGACTGAAGCTTTCTTT
TRBJ1-1,few,.,TRBV6-1,CASSEVKGPSLRAFF,TGTGCCAGCAGTGAAGTGAAGGGGCCTTCCCTGCGAGCTTTCTTT
TRBJ1-2,.,.,TRBV12-5,CASGLGQNYGYTF,TGTGCTAGTGGTTTGGGGCAGAACTATGGCTACACCTTC
TRBJ2-7,.,TRBD2,TRBV25-1,CASSEYTSSGYEQYF,TGTGCCAGCAGTGAATATACGTCTAGCGGCTACGAGCAGTACTTC
TRBJ1-1,.,.,TRBV30,CAWSYRNTEAFF,TGTGCCTGGAGTTACAGGAACACTGAAGCTTTCTTT
TRBJ2-7,few,TRBD2,TRBV4-1,CASSQGGSYEQYF,TGCGCCAGCAGCCAAGGCGGGAGTTACGAGCAGTACTTC
TRBJ2-2,few,.,TRBV2,CASSEVHPSGTGELFF,TGTGCCAGCAGTGAAGTTCACCCCTCGGGCACCGGGGAGCTGTTTTTT
TRBJ2-1,few,TRBD2,TRBV14,CASSNFRGLANEQFF,TGTGCCAGCAGCAATTTCCGAGGACTAGCTAATGAGCAGTTCTTC
TRBJ2-5,.,TRBD2,TRBV11-3,CASSPAGTSGLETQYF,TGTGCCAGCAGCCCCGCCGGGACTAGCGGTTTAGAGACCCAGTACTTC
TRBJ2-3,few,.,TRBV7-2,CASSPDIPRTDTQYF,TGTGCCAGCAGCCCGGACATACCTCGCACAGATACGCAGTATTTT
TRBJ2-7,.,.,TRBV7-9,CASLLMGSPTGTYEQYF,TGTGCCAGCCTCCTCATGGGGTCCCCGACAGGAACCTACGAGCAGTACTTC
TRBJ1-1,few,TRBD1,TRBV9,CASSGAGGEAEAFF,TGTGCCAGCAGCGGGGCAGGGGGCGAAGCTGAAGCTTTCTTT
TRBJ2-1,.,.,TRBV27,CASRLAFQYNEQFF,TGTGCCAGCAGACTAGCCTTCCAGTACAATGAGCAGTTCTTC
TRBJ2-3,.,.,TRBV30,CAWSSLSTDTQYF,TGTGCCTGGAGTTCACTAAGCACAGATACGCAGTATTTT
TRBJ2-2,few,TRBD1,TRBV5-1,CASSLGTGTTGRPGELFF,TGCGCCAGCAGCTTGGGGACAGGCACTACAGGTCGACCCGGGGAGCTGTTTTTT
TRBJ2-7,.,TRBD2,TRBV7-9,CASSPSGGGSYEQYF,TGTGCCAGCAGTCCTAGCGGGGGAGGCTCCTACGAGCAGTACTTC